This T cell receptor (beta chain) originates from a study of shared clonotypes between healthy human individuals. Whole-study findings and limits: Investigators collected only blood, and repertoires in tissues likely differ.

As regards this clone: Its antigen is as yet unknown.

Sequencing used immunoSEQ multiplex PCR; TCRdb keeps in-frame clones, though not all of them. The repertoire includes roughly 2.6 million clones, roughly nine tenths of them detected once, and over 0.12% sits in the top ten. The CDR3 contains 15 residues. V lost 0 bases to trimming and J lost 8 bases, with 12 bases between them. Germline assignment: CDR1 SGHRS and CDR2 YFSETQ. Source material: naive CD4+ T cells sorted from blood. Subset indicated: CD45RA+ positively selected. The clonotype was recovered from a man aged 18 to 29 in good health. The chain joins TRBV5-1 to TRBJ1-6, with D possibly being TRBD1 (6 bases). The CDR3 nucleotides are TGCGCCAGCAGCTTGGGGGGGACAAAATATTCACCCCTCCACTTT. Protein product: CASSLGGTKYSPLHF. Combining the CDR3 with reference TRBV5-1 and TRBJ1-6 gives the whole variable domain KAGVTQTPRYLIKTRGQQVTLSCSPISGHRSVSWYQQTPGQGLQFLFEYFSETQRNKGNFPGRFSGRQFSNSRSEMNVSTLELGDSALYLCASSLGGTKYSPLHFGNGTRLTVT.